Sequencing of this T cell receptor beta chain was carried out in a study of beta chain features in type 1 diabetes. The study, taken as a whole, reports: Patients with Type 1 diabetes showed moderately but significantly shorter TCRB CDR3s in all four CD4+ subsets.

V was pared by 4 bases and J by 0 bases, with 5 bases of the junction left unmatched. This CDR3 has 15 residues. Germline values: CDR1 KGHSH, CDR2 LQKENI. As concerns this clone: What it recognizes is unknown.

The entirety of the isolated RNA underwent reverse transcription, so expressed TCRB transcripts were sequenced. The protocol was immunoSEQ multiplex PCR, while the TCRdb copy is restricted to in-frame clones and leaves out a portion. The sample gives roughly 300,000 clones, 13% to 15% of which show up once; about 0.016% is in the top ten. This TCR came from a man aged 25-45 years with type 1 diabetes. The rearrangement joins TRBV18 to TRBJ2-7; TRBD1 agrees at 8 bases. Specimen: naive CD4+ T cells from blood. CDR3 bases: TGTGCCAGCTCACTTACAGGGGGTTCCTCCTACGAGCAGTACTTC. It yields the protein CASSLTGGSSYEQYF.